A selection of T cell receptor beta chains follows, all from one sample in a study of shared clonotypes between healthy human individuals. Profiling relied on immunoSEQ multiplex PCR, and the TCRdb table lists in-frame clones only, not all of them. The table has roughly 770,000 clones, 90% to 98% seen once. Sequenced material: naive CD8+ T cells sorted from blood. These TCRs come from a man younger than 45 in good health. The CDR3 runs from the conserved cysteine through the conserved F or W. A D gene is named only where the DNA matches it firmly. Not all rows give a size; the values are once, few, many and, for expanded clones, a class.

V: TRBV11-1
D: TRBD1
size: -
J: TRBJ1-1
CDR3: CASSPGTGVLNTEAFF
DNA: TGTGCCAGCAGCCCAGGGACAGGGGTGCTGAACACTGAAGCTTTCTTT

V: TRBV5-6
D: TRBD2
size: -
J: TRBJ2-1
CDR3: CASSPALAGAYNEQFF
DNA: TGTGCCAGCAGCCCGGCCCTAGCGGGAGCCTACAATGAGCAGTTCTTC

V: TRBV7-8
D: -
size: once
J: TRBJ1-5
CDR3: CASGGANSGNQPQHF
DNA: TGTGCCAGCGGCGGGGCGAACAGCGGTAATCAGCCCCAGCATTTT

V: TRBV5-1
D: TRBD1
size: many
J: TRBJ2-7
CDR3: CASRAGGNYEQYF
DNA: TGCGCCAGCAGGGCAGGGGGTAACTACGAGCAGTACTTC

V: TRBV29-1
D: -
size: -
J: TRBJ2-5
CDR3: CSVEEGDQETQYF
DNA: TGCAGCGTTGAAGAGGGAGATCAAGAGACCCAGTACTTC

V: TRBV7-9
D: -
size: -
J: TRBJ2-7
CDR3: CASSLATYTRYEQYF
DNA: TGTGCCAGCAGCTTAGCCACTTATACCCGCTACGAGCAGTACTTC

V: TRBV29-1
D: -
size: -
J: TRBJ2-7
CDR3: CSVSQGRVQYEQYF
DNA: TGCAGCGTTTCGCAGGGCAGGGTTCAATACGAGCAGTACTTC

V: TRBV9
D: -
size: -
J: TRBJ1-1
CDR3: CASSVAPVENTEAFF
DNA: TGTGCCAGCAGCGTAGCTCCCGTGGAGAACACTGAAGCTTTCTTT

V: TRBV7-9
D: TRBD2
size: -
J: TRBJ2-7
CDR3: CASSYSGSSYEQYF
DNA: TGTGCCAGCAGCTATAGCGGGAGCTCCTACGAGCAGTACTTC

V: TRBV9
D: -
size: -
J: TRBJ2-1
CDR3: CASSVGGLLWNEQFF
DNA: TGTGCCAGCAGCGTAGGGGGTTTGTTGTGGAATGAGCAGTTCTTC

V: TRBV10-3
D: TRBD1
size: -
J: TRBJ2-7
CDR3: CAIKDRDSSYEQYF
DNA: TGTGCCATCAAGGATCGGGACAGTTCCTACGAGCAGTACTTC

V: TRBV5-6
D: TRBD1
size: -
J: TRBJ2-7
CDR3: CASSYGQGAYEQYF
DNA: TGTGCCAGCAGCTACGGACAGGGGGCTTACGAGCAGTACTTC

V: TRBV7-9
D: -
size: -
J: TRBJ2-2
CDR3: CASSAQPGELFF
DNA: TGTGCCAGCAGCGCCCAGCCCGGGGAGCTGTTTTTT

V: TRBV7-6
D: -
size: -
J: TRBJ1-1
CDR3: CASSSDGNTEAFF
DNA: TGTGCCAGCAGCTCGGACGGGAACACTGAAGCTTTCTTT

V: TRBV7-9
D: TRBD2
size: -
J: TRBJ2-1
CDR3: CASSLDGLDREQFF
DNA: TGTGCCAGCAGCTTAGATGGACTAGATCGTGAGCAGTTCTTC

V: TRBV7-7
D: TRBD1
size: -
J: TRBJ2-2
CDR3: CASSNPGTGGRTGELFF
DNA: TGTGCTAGCAGCAACCCCGGGACAGGGGGTCGGACCGGGGAGCTGTTTTTT

V: TRBV9
D: TRBD2
size: -
J: TRBJ2-7
CDR3: CASSEGLRETYEQYF
DNA: TGTGCCAGCAGCGAGGGTTTGCGGGAGACCTACGAGCAGTACTTC

V: TRBV2
D: -
size: -
J: TRBJ2-1
CDR3: CASSSQIGAHNEQFF
DNA: TGTGCCAGCAGTTCACAGATTGGGGCTCACAATGAGCAGTTCTTC

V: TRBV6-6
D: -
size: -
J: TRBJ2-1
CDR3: CASSYGLVGSEQFF
DNA: TGTGCCAGCAGTTACGGTCTAGTTGGTAGTGAGCAGTTCTTC

V: TRBV28
D: -
size: -
J: TRBJ2-7
CDR3: CASSFAGNTYEQYF
DNA: TGTGCCAGCAGTTTCGCGGGAAACACCTACGAGCAGTACTTC

V: TRBV28
D: -
size: -
J: TRBJ1-1
CDR3: CASSDLTLGNTEAFF
DNA: TGTGCCAGCAGCGACTTGACTCTTGGGAACACTGAAGCTTTCTTT

V: TRBV5-6
D: -
size: -
J: TRBJ2-5
CDR3: CASREETQYF
DNA: TGTGCCAGCAGAGAAGAGACCCAGTACTTC

V: TRBV5-3
D: TRBD1
size: -
J: TRBJ2-2
CDR3: CARSFTGTGELGELFF
DNA: TGTGCCAGAAGCTTTACCGGGACAGGGGAACTCGGGGAGCTGTTTTTT

V: TRBV4-1
D: -
size: -
J: TRBJ2-1
CDR3: CASSTRDSPLMKFF
DNA: TGCGCCAGCAGCACCCGGGACTCCCCCCTTATGAAGTTCTTC

V: TRBV30
D: -
size: -
J: TRBJ2-3
CDR3: CAWSGGTSSTDTQYF
DNA: TGTGCCTGGAGTGGAGGCACGTCTAGCACAGATACGCAGTATTTT

V: TRBV7-9
D: -
size: once
J: TRBJ2-7
CDR3: CASSLNSYEQYF
DNA: TGTGCCAGCAGCTTAAACTCCTACGAGCAGTACTTC

V: TRBV9
D: -
size: -
J: TRBJ2-3
CDR3: CASSVSGSTDTQYF
DNA: TGTGCCAGCAGCGTTAGCGGTAGCACAGATACGCAGTATTTT

V: TRBV7-6
D: TRBD2
size: -
J: TRBJ2-7
CDR3: CASSLAGGDEQYF
DNA: TGTGCCAGCAGCTTAGCGGGAGGGGACGAGCAGTACTTC

V: TRBV7-8
D: TRBD2
size: -
J: TRBJ2-1
CDR3: CASSTRDSEVASGIGEQFF
DNA: TGTGCCAGCAGCACGAGGGACAGTGAAGTGGCTAGCGGGATAGGTGAGCAGTTCTTC

V: TRBV6-5
D: TRBD1
size: -
J: TRBJ2-5
CDR3: CASSIYPGTEETQYF
DNA: TGTGCCAGCAGTATCTACCCGGGGACAGAAGAGACCCAGTACTTC

V: TRBV15
D: -
size: -
J: TRBJ2-3
CDR3: CATSRVTRPGTDTQYF
DNA: TGTGCCACCAGCAGAGTGACTAGGCCGGGCACAGATACGCAGTATTTT

V: TRBV18
D: -
size: -
J: TRBJ1-5
CDR3: CASSAGNQPQHF
DNA: TGTGCCAGCTCAGCGGGGAATCAGCCCCAGCATTTT

V: TRBV6-6
D: -
size: -
J: TRBJ1-4
CDR3: CASSDTTSEKLFF
DNA: TGTGCCAGCAGCGACACGACATCGGAAAAACTGTTTTTT

V: TRBV5-4
D: TRBD1
size: once
J: TRBJ1-2
CDR3: CASSRQGGEVYGYTF
DNA: TGTGCCAGCAGCCGACAGGGGGGCGAAGTCTATGGCTACACCTTC

V: TRBV6-6
D: -
size: -
J: TRBJ2-1
CDR3: CASMDVNNEQFF
DNA: TGTGCCAGCATGGACGTCAACAATGAGCAGTTCTTC

V: TRBV27
D: -
size: -
J: TRBJ2-1
CDR3: CASTLGGGTGEQFF
DNA: TGTGCCAGCACCTTAGGAGGAGGGACGGGTGAGCAGTTCTTC

V: TRBV27
D: -
size: -
J: TRBJ2-7
CDR3: CASSLGGGEQYF
DNA: TGTGCCAGCAGTTTAGGGGGCGGCGAGCAGTACTTC

V: TRBV27
D: -
size: -
J: TRBJ2-1
CDR3: CASRAGPSQGRNEQFF
DNA: TGTGCCAGCAGGGCCGGACCTAGCCAGGGTAGGAATGAGCAGTTCTTC

V: TRBV4-1
D: TRBD1
size: once
J: TRBJ2-3
CDR3: CASSQGRQGPLTDTQYF
DNA: TGCGCCAGCAGCCAAGGCCGACAGGGGCCACTCACAGATACGCAGTATTTT

V: TRBV6-5
D: TRBD2
size: once
J: TRBJ2-2
CDR3: CASSYSVAGGTGELFF
DNA: TGTGCCAGCAGTTACTCTGTTGCGGGAGGGACCGGGGAGCTGTTTTTT

V: TRBV2
D: TRBD2
size: -
J: TRBJ2-1
CDR3: CASSEERDSYNEQFF
DNA: TGTGCCAGCAGTGAAGAGCGGGACTCCTACAATGAGCAGTTCTTC